The rows below give T cell receptor beta chains drawn from one sample of a study of Graves' ophthalmopathy and Graves' hyperthyroidism. TCRdb redid the calling of the multiplex PCR reads with MiXCR, one entry per CDR3 protein. This sample carries around 670,000 distinct CDR3 sequences, roughly 40% of them seen once, and the ten largest clones take approximately 43%. Sequencing was performed on peripheral blood. The receptors were sampled from an adult man with Graves' ophthalmopathy. The CDR3 runs from the conserved cysteine through the conserved F or W. Each record gives: clone size, V gene, D gene, J gene, CDR3 DNA, CDR3 protein. D genes are given only for firm matches. Clone size appears in some rows only: once, few, many, or a class for an expanded clone.

size: NA
V: TRBV20-1
D: TRBD1
J: TRBJ1-5
DNA: TGCAGTGAGTCGGGGACAGACAATCAGCCCCAGCATTTT
CDR3: CSESGTDNQPQHF

size: NA
V: TRBV10-3
D: NA
J: TRBJ1-2
DNA: TGTGCCAGCACCCCGGCGGTGGGATGGGGCTACACCTTC
CDR3: CASTPAVGWGYTF

size: NA
V: TRBV2
D: NA
J: TRBJ2-7
DNA: TGTGCCAGCAGTGGGGGGTTTCCCTACGAGCAGTACTTC
CDR3: CASSGGFPYEQYF

size: NA
V: TRBV24-1
D: NA
J: TRBJ2-2
DNA: TGTGCCACCAGTGACCCCGGGACGGCGAACACCGGGGAGCTGTTTTTT
CDR3: CATSDPGTANTGELFF

size: many
V: TRBV12-3/TRBV12-4
D: NA
J: TRBJ1-6
DNA: TGTGCCAGCAGTTTCTACGAATCACCCCTCCACTTT
CDR3: CASSFYESPLHF

size: NA
V: TRBV29-1
D: NA
J: TRBJ1-3
DNA: TGCAGCGCCGGGGGTGGAGGGCACTATGGCTACACCATATATTTT
CDR3: CSAGGGGHYGYTIYF

size: once
V: TRBV2
D: TRBD2
J: TRBJ2-7
DNA: TGTGCCAGCAGTGTACTAGCGGCCTCCTCCTACGAGCAGTACTTC
CDR3: CASSVLAASSYEQYF

size: few
V: TRBV29-1
D: NA
J: TRBJ2-7
DNA: TGCAGCGTTCTTTTGCGTGGTCACCAAACCGAGCAGTACTTC
CDR3: CSVLLRGHQTEQYF

size: NA
V: TRBV5-1
D: NA
J: TRBJ1-1
DNA: TGCGCCAACAGCGAGCAGAACACTGAAGCTTTCTTT
CDR3: CANSEQNTEAFF

size: few
V: TRBV5-8
D: NA
J: TRBJ2-7
DNA: TGTGCCAGCAGCTTGGAGACAGGAGTTGCCTACGAGCAGTACTTC
CDR3: CASSLETGVAYEQYF

size: few
V: TRBV7-2
D: NA
J: TRBJ2-2
DNA: TGTGCCAGCAGCTTAGATTCTCACGCCACCGGGGAGCTGTTTTTT
CDR3: CASSLDSHATGELFF

size: few
V: TRBV3-1
D: NA
J: TRBJ1-1
DNA: TGTGCCAGCAGCCAAGGAGCGGATGAAGCTTTCTTT
CDR3: CASSQGADEAFF

size: NA
V: TRBV10-3
D: NA
J: TRBJ1-4
DNA: TGTGCCATCAGTGAGTCGGCGGGAGCAGGGGAAAAACTGTTTTTT
CDR3: CAISESAGAGEKLFF

size: NA
V: TRBV19
D: NA
J: TRBJ2-7
DNA: TGTGCCAGTAGTCCGGCAACTAAGTCCTACGAGCAGTACTTC
CDR3: CASSPATKSYEQYF

size: few
V: TRBV15
D: NA
J: TRBJ1-5
DNA: TGTGCCACCAGCAGAGATTTGGGAGGGGATTACAATCAGCCCCAGCATTTT
CDR3: CATSRDLGGDYNQPQHF

size: many
V: TRBV27
D: NA
J: TRBJ1-1
DNA: TGTGCCAGCAGTCAAAGGGACGGCGAAGCTTTCTTT
CDR3: CASSQRDGEAFF

size: many
V: TRBV7-9
D: NA
J: TRBJ1-2
DNA: TGTGCCAGCAGCTTAGCCGCTGTACAGGAAGCTAACTATGGCTACACCTTC
CDR3: CASSLAAVQEANYGYTF

size: many
V: TRBV20-1
D: NA
J: TRBJ1-6
DNA: TGCAGTGCTAGGAGAAGGGGATTGGACTTTAGTTCACCCCTCCACTTT
CDR3: CSARRRGLDFSSPLHF

size: NA
V: TRBV11-2
D: NA
J: TRBJ1-2
DNA: TGTGCCAGCAGGGGGGGAATTGGGTATGGCTACACCTTC
CDR3: CASRGGIGYGYTF

size: NA
V: TRBV20-1
D: NA
J: TRBJ2-5
DNA: TGCAGTGCTAGAAAAGGCAGGGACCTAGTGGGGACCCAGTACTTC
CDR3: CSARKGRDLVGTQYF

size: NA
V: TRBV11-1
D: TRBD2
J: TRBJ2-2
DNA: TGTGCCAGCAGTGCCCGACTAGCGGAAGCGGAATTAACCGGGGAGCTGTTTTTT
CDR3: CASSARLAEAELTGELFF

size: NA
V: TRBV7-9
D: NA
J: TRBJ2-7
DNA: TGTGCCAGCAACCCCGCGACAGTCTCCTACGAGCAGTACTTC
CDR3: CASNPATVSYEQYF

size: few
V: TRBV7-9
D: NA
J: TRBJ2-7
DNA: TGTGCCAGCAGAATAGACGGTACCGAGCAGTACTTC
CDR3: CASRIDGTEQYF

size: NA
V: TRBV10-2
D: TRBD1
J: TRBJ1-2
DNA: TGTGCCAGCAGTTACTCCGGGACAGGGTTCTATGGCTACACCTTC
CDR3: CASSYSGTGFYGYTF

size: NA
V: TRBV10-3
D: NA
J: TRBJ1-2
DNA: TGTGCCAGCAGTTATTTTACAGGGAGAGACTATGGCTACACCTTC
CDR3: CASSYFTGRDYGYTF

size: few
V: TRBV12-3/TRBV12-4
D: NA
J: TRBJ2-7
DNA: TGTGCCAGCAGTTCCCAGGGGGGGGACAACTCCTACGAGCAGTACTTC
CDR3: CASSSQGGDNSYEQYF

size: few
V: TRBV7-2
D: NA
J: TRBJ2-5
DNA: TGTGCCAGCAGCCACCCGACCAAAGAGACCCAGTACTTC
CDR3: CASSHPTKETQYF

size: many
V: TRBV19
D: NA
J: TRBJ1-2
DNA: TGTGCCAGTAGTATGGAGGGCTATGGCTACACCTTC
CDR3: CASSMEGYGYTF

size: NA
V: TRBV9
D: NA
J: TRBJ2-2
DNA: TGTGCCAGCATGGAGGGTACCAACACCGGGGAGCTGTTTTTT
CDR3: CASMEGTNTGELFF